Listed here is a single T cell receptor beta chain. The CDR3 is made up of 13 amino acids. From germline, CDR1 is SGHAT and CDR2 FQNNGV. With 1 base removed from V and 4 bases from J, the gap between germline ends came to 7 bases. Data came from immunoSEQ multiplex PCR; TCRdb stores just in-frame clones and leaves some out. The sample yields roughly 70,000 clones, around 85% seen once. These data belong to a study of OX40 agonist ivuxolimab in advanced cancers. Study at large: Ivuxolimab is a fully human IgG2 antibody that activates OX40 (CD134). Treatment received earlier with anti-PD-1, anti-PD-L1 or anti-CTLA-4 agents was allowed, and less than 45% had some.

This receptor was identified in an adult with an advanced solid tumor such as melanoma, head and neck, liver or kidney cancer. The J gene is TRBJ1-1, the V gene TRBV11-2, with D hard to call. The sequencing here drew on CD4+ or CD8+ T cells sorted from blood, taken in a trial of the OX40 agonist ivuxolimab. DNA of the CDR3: TGTGCCAGCAGCTTAGGGCCGCGCACTGAAGCTTTCTTT. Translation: CASSLGPRTEAFF.